This T cell receptor beta chain derives from a study of blood T cells in healthy people across ages. This clonotype was seen a handful of times. A sample-barcoded 5' primer and a J-beta primer mix were used in a second PCR of roughly 6 to 12 cycles. TCRdb used MiXCR to reprocess the 5' RACE reads, holding one entry per CDR3 protein. The sample lists around 1,100,000 distinct CDR3 sequences, more than 30% occurring once. CDR3 size: 15 residues. Germline CDR1 reads LGHDT; CDR2 reads YNNKEL (reference sequence). Trimming removed 2 bases from V and 1 base from J, with 10 bases in between. The chain has TRBV3-1 and TRBJ2-3; D is unclear. The sequencing input was blood. The TCR was taken from a man between 18 and 29 years old in good health. The CDR3 DNA reads as TGTGCCAGCAGCCAACTAACTTCAGGCACAGATACGCAGTATTTT. It translates to CASSQLTSGTDTQYF.